Given below is one TCR beta chain in context. The CDR3 is 13 amino acids. V shed 1 base and J shed 12 bases, with 15 bases lying between them. Germline CDR1 reads MDHEN; CDR2 reads SYDVKM. The data originate from a study of blood T cells in healthy people across ages. A J-beta primer mix and a sample-barcoded 5' primer were used in a second PCR of about 7 to 12 cycles. A single record per CDR3 protein comes from TCRdb applying MiXCR to the 5' RACE reads. There are just under 750,000 distinct CDR3 sequences in the sample; about a fifth occur only once, and about 20% lies in the top ten. Material for sequencing was blood. The chain combines TRBV28 with TRBJ1-1; D gene unclear. This receptor was taken from a man between 65 and 80 years old in good health. The CDR3 protein is CASSLLSPNWTFF. The CDR3 DNA reads TGTGCCAGCAGTTTATTATCACCAAACTGGACTTTCTTT.